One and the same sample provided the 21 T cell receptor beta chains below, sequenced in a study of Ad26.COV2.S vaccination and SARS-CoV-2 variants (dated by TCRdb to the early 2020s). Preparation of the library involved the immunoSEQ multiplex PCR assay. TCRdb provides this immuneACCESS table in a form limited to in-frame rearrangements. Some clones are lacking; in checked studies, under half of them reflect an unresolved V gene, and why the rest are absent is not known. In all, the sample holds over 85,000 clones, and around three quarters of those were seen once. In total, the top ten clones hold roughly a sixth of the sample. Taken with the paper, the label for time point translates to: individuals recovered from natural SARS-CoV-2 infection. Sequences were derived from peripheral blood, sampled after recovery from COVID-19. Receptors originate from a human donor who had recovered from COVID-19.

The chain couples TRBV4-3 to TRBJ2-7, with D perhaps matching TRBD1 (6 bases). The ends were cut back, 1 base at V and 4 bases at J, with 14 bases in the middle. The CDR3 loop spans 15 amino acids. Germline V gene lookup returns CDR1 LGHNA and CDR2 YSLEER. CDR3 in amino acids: CASSQGRGVIYEQYF. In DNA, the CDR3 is TGCGCCAGCAGCCAAGGCAGGGGAGTGATATACGAGCAGTACTTC.

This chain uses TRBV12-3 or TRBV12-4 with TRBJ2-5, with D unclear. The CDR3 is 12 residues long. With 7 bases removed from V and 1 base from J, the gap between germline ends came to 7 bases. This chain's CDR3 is CASTQLQETQYF. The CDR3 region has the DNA TGTGCCAGCACCCAACTCCAAGAGACCCAGTACTTC.

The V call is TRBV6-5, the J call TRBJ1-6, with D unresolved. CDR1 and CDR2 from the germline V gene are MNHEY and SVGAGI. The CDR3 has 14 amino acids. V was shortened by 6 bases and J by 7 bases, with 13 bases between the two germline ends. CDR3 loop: CASRTGIGNSPLHF. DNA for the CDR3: TGTGCCAGCAGGACGGGGATCGGGAATTCACCCCTCCACTTT.

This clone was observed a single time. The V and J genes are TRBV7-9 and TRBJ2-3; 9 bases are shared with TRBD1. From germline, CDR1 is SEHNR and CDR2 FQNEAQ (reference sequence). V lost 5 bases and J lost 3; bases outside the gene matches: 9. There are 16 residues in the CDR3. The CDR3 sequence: CASSMPRDRVTDTQYF. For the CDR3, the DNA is TGTGCCAGCAGCATGCCCCGGGACAGGGTTACAGATACGCAGTATTTT. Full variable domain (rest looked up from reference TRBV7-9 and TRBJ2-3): DTGVSQNPRHKITKRGQNVTFRCDPISEHNRLYWYRQTLGQGPEFLTYFQNEAQLEKSRLLSDRFSAERPKGSFSTLEIQRTEQGDSAMYLCASSMPRDRVTDTQYFGPGTRLTVL.

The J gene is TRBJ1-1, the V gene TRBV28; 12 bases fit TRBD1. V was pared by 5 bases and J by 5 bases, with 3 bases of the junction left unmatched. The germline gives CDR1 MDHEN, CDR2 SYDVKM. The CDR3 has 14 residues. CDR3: CASSAGQGATEAFF. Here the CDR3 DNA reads TGTGCCAGCAGTGCGGGACAGGGGGCGACTGAAGCTTTCTTT.

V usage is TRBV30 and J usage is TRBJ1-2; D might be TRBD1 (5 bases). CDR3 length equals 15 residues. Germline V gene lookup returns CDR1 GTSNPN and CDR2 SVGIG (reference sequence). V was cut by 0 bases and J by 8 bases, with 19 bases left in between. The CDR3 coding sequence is TGTGCCTGGAGTGTAACCACCCGGCAGGGTAAAGGCTACACCTTC. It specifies CAWSVTTRQGKGYTF.

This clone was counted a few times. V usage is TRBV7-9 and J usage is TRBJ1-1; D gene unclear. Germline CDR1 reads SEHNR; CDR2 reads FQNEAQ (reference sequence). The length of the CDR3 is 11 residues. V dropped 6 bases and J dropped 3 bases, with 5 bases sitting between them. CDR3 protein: CASSRDTEAFF. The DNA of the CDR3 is TGTGCCAGCAGTCGCGACACTGAAGCTTTCTTT.

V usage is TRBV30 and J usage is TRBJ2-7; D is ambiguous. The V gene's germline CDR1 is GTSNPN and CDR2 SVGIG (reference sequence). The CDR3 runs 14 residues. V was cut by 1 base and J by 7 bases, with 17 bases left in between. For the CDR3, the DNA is TGTGCCTGGAGTGAAGGGCTGGTTACTGTTGAGCAGTACTTC. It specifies CAWSEGLVTVEQYF. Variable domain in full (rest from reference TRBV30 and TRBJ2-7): SQTIHQWPATLVQPVGSPLSLECTVEGTSNPNLYWYRQAAGRGLQLLFYSVGIGQISSEVPQNLSASRPQDRQFILSSKKLLLSDSGFYLCAWSEGLVTVEQYFGPGTRLTVT.

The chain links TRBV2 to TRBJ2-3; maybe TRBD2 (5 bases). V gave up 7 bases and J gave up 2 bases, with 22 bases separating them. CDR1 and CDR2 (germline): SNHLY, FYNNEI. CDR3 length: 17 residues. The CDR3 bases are TGTGCCAGCAATTCCCTGGGAGAACTAGGCGTCACAGATACGCAGTATTTT. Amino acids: CASNSLGELGVTDTQYF. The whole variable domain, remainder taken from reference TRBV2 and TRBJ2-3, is EPEVTQTPSHQVTQMGQEVILRCVPISNHLYFYWYRQILGQKVEFLVSFYNNEISEKSEIFDDQFSVERPDGSNFTLKIRSTKLEDSAMYFCASNSLGELGVTDTQYFGPGTRLTVL.

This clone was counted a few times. CDR3 residues: CASTSGQGNGELFF. In DNA, the CDR3 is TGTGCCAGCACCTCGGGACAGGGGAACGGGGAGCTGTTTTTT. V usage is TRBV28 and J usage is TRBJ2-2; 10 bases map to TRBD1. From germline, CDR1 is MDHEN and CDR2 SYDVKM. The CDR3 covers 14 residues. J was trimmed by 7 bases and V by 7 bases; bases with no gene match: 6.

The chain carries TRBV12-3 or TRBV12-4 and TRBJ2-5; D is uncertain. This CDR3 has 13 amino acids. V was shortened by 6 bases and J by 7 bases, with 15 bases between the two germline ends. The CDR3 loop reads CASSPPGPRTQYF. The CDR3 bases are TGTGCCAGCAGCCCCCCAGGTCCGAGGACCCAGTACTTC.

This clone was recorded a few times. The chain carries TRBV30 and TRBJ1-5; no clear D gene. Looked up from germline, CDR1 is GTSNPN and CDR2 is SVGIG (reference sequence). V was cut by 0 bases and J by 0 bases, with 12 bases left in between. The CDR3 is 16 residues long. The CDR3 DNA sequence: TGTGCCTGGAGTGTACCTGGAGCTTATAGCAATCAGCCCCAGCATTTT. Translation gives CAWSVPGAYSNQPQHF.

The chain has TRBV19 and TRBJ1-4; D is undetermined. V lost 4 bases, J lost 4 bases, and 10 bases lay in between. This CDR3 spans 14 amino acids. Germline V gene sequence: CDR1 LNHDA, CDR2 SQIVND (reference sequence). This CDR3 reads CASSSGSINEKLFF. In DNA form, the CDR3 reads TGTGCCAGTAGTAGCGGGTCGATTAATGAAAAACTGTTTTTT.

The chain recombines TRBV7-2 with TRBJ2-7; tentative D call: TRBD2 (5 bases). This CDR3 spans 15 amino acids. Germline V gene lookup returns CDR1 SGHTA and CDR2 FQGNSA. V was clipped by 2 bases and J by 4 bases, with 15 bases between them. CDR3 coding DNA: TGTGCCAGCAGCTTATACCCGGGGTTTTCGTACGAGCAGTACTTC. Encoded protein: CASSLYPGFSYEQYF.

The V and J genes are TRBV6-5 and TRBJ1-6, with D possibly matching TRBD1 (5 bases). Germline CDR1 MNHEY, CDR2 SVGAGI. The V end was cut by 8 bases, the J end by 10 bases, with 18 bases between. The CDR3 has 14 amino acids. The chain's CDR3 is CASRRDLGGSPLHF. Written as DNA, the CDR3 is TGTGCCAGCCGCCGCGATCTGGGGGGGTCACCCCTCCACTTT.

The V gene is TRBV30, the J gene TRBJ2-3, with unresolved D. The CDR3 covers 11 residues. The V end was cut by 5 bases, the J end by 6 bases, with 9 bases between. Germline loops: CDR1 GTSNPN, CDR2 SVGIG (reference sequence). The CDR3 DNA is TGTGCCTGGGATATCTCGGATACGCAGTATTTT. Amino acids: CAWDISDTQYF.

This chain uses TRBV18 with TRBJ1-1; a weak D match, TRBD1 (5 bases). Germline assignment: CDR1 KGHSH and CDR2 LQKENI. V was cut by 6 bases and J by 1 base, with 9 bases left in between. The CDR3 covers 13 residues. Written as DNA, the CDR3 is TGTGCCAGCTCCGGGACGGCGAACACTGAAGCTTTCTTT. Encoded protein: CASSGTANTEAFF.

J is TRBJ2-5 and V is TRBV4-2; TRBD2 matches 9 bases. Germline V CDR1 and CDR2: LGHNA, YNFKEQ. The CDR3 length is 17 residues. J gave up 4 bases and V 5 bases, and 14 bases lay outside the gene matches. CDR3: CASSDRGRGGRSETQYF. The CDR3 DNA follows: TGTGCCAGCAGCGACCGGGGGCGGGGGGGCCGTTCAGAGACCCAGTACTTC.

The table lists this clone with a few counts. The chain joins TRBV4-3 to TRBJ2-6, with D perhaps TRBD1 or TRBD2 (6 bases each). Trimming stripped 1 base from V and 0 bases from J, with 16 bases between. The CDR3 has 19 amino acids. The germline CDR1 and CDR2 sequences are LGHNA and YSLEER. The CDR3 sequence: CASSQGGGSDSSGANVLTF. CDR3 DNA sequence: TGCGCCAGCAGCCAAGGAGGGGGGAGTGACTCCTCTGGGGCCAACGTCCTGACTTTC.

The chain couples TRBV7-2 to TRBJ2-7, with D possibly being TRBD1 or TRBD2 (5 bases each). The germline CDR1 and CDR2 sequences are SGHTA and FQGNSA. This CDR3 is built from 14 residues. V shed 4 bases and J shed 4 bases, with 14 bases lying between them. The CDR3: CASSSRDPRYEQYF. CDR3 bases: TGTGCCAGCAGCTCCCGGGACCCACGATACGAGCAGTACTTC.

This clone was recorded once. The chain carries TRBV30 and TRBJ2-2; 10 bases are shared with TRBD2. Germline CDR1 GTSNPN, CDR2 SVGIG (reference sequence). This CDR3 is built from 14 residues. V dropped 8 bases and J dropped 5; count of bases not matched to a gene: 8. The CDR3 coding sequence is TGTGCCCTTAGGGGAGCGGGAGGGACCGGGGAGCTGTTTTTT. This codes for CALRGAGGTGELFF.